Each of the 4 T cell receptor beta chains below was sequenced from the same sample in a study of T cells in Graves' hyperthyroidism and ophthalmopathy. Authors of the study amplified TCR beta CDR3 regions from RNA transcripts. When the TCR CDR3 underwent first-round RT-PCR, the HTBI primer set was used. Each CDR3 protein is one row after TCRdb ran MiXCR on the multiplex PCR reads. The sample has nearly 750,000 distinct CDR3 sequences, around a third seen once; the top ten hold around a third. Sequenced: blood. The origin of the receptors is a woman in her thirties or forties with Graves' hyperthyroidism.

This clonotype occurred many times. The chain joins TRBV6-5 to TRBJ2-6; the match to TRBD2 covers 7 bases. The V segment lost 7 bases and the J segment 0 bases; nucleotides outside the gene matches: 12. The germline gives CDR1 MNHEY, CDR2 SVGAGI. The length of the CDR3 is 18 residues. For the CDR3, the DNA is TGTGCCAGCAAGACGGAGACTAGCAGTAGCTCTGGGGCCAACGTCCTGACTTTC. It codes for CASKTETSSSSGANVLTF.

In the case of this clonotype: A single base separates this from a much larger clone, so it may be a read error. In nucleotides, the CDR3 is TGTGCCAGCAGCCCCCCCCCCGGATGGCAGTACTTC. This encodes CASSPPPGWQYF. The chain recombines TRBV7-3 with TRBJ2-7; D is unclear. The CDR3 has 12 amino acids. V dropped 5 bases and J dropped 9 bases, with 14 bases sitting between them. The germline V gene has CDR1 SGHTA and CDR2 FQGTGA.

This clonotype was recorded at least ten times. The chain has TRBV7-2 and TRBJ2-5; the match to TRBD2 covers 7 bases. Germline CDR1 is SGHTA and CDR2 is FQGNSA. This CDR3 has 17 residues. After removal of 1 base from V and 1 base from J, the junction contained 9 bases not matched to a gene. CDR3 coding DNA: TGTGCCAGCAGCTTAGGTAGATTGGGCGGGAGCCAAGAGACCCAGTACTTC. Amino acid sequence: CASSLGRLGGSQETQYF.

This clonotype was picked up one time. A read error is possible here, since a much larger clone lies one base away. V and J are TRBV10-3 and TRBJ1-4; D may be TRBD1 (6 bases). This CDR3 spans 14 amino acids. Germline V gene sequence: CDR1 ENHRY, CDR2 SYGVKD. The CDR3 nucleotides are TGTGCCATTACATCTGCAGGGGCTAATGAAAAACTGGTTTTT. As protein: CAITSAGANEKLVF.